Listed here are 13 T cell receptor beta chains from one sample, sequenced in a study of regulatory T cells in long-lasting Graves disease. Combining iRepertoire HTBI primers with Arm-PCR of CDR3 regions, the authors built TCR beta libraries. MiXCR, applied by TCRdb to the multiplex PCR reads, yields one record per CDR3 protein. The data show a few hundred thousand distinct CDR3 sequences, with 20% to 30% seen just once and around 26% held by the top ten. The time point denotes: persistent/refractory GD, antithyroid drugs over 5 years with positive TRAb. Construction of the TCR library relied on RNA isolated from PBMCs. The sequences come from peripheral blood mononuclear cells (PBMCs), collected when the disease was refractory, from a patient treated with antithyroid drugs. Receptors originate from a female donor with Graves disease.

The table lists this clonotype with a few counts. J is TRBJ2-1 and V is TRBV20-1; the D is unclear. CDR1 and CDR2 from the germline V gene are DFQATT and SNEGSKA (reference sequence). The germline V and J ends were trimmed by 5 bases and 2 bases, with 7 bases remaining between them. CDR3 length equals 12 residues. The CDR3 reads CSAPGPYNEQFF. The CDR3 nucleotides read TGCAGTGCTCCGGGTCCCTACAATGAGCAGTTCTTC.

This clonotype was seen only a few times. The rearrangement links TRBV12-3 or TRBV12-4 to TRBJ1-6; 8 bases match TRBD1. This CDR3 contains 15 residues. Losses at the gene ends were 4 bases for V and 9 bases for J; bases not matched to a gene: 8. CDR3 sequence reads: CASSSGQGERSPLHF. CDR3 nucleotide sequence: TGTGCCAGCAGTTCAGGACAGGGAGAGCGTTCACCCCTCCACTTT.

This clonotype has ten or more counts. This chain links TRBV29-1 with TRBJ1-2; possibly TRBD1 for D (5 bases). V was pared by 4 bases and J by 7 bases, with 16 bases between. Germline CDR1 SQVTM, CDR2 ANQGSEA. The CDR3 is 13 amino acids. This CDR3 reads CSVGAGPISGYTF. The CDR3 nucleotides are TGCAGCGTTGGGGCAGGGCCTATATCTGGCTACACCTTC.

This clonotype was picked up many times. V gene TRBV30 combines with J gene TRBJ1-5; maybe TRBD1 (6 bases). CDR1 and CDR2 from the germline V gene are GTSNPN and SVGIG (reference sequence). The V and J ends lost 1 base and 2 bases respectively, with 6 bases between them. CDR3 length: 13 residues. The CDR3 DNA is TGTGCCTGGAGTGGACAGGGCAATCAGCCCCAGCATTTT. As protein: CAWSGQGNQPQHF.

This clonotype was found a few times. This chain joins TRBV24-1 and TRBJ2-5, with 13 nucleotides matching TRBD2. Germline CDR1 and CDR2: KGHDR and SFDVKD. This CDR3 contains 16 residues. V lost 3 bases and J lost 5; bases outside the gene matches: 5. CDR3 residues: CATSDVGTSGTETQYF. CDR3 nucleotides: TGTGCCACCAGTGATGTCGGGACTAGCGGGACGGAGACCCAGTACTTC.

The V call is TRBV24-1, the J call TRBJ1-2; D remains ambiguous. CDR3 length equals 21 residues. The V end was cut by 4 bases, the J end by 6 bases, with 35 bases between. In germline, CDR1 is KGHDR, CDR2 SFDVKD. The CDR3 protein is CATSDPKIPGSEGRPHHGYTF. The CDR3 DNA reads TGTGCCACCAGTGACCCTAAAATCCCCGGTAGTGAAGGACGGCCGCACCATGGCTACACCTTC.

This clonotype was seen repeatedly, ten times or more. The rearrangement uses TRBV28 and TRBJ1-6, with D perhaps TRBD1 (6 bases). The CDR3 length is 14 residues. V lost 5 bases to trimming and J lost 9 bases, with 14 bases between them. Germline V gene lookup returns CDR1 MDHEN and CDR2 SYDVKM. The CDR3 here is CASSTGLVGSPLHF. The CDR3 DNA follows: TGTGCCAGCAGTACAGGGCTGGTCGGTTCACCCCTCCACTTT. Filled out from reference TRBV28 and TRBJ1-6, the complete variable domain reads DVKVTQSSRYLVKRTGEKVFLECVQDMDHENMFWYRQDPGLGLRLIYFSYDVKMKEKGDIPEGYSVSREKKERFSLILESASTNQTSMYLCASSTGLVGSPLHFGNGTRLTVT.

The table lists this clonotype with many counts. The rearrangement links TRBV5-1 to TRBJ2-7; the D gene is possibly TRBD1 (6 bases). Germline CDR1 SGHRS, CDR2 YFSETQ. The V end was cut by 4 bases, the J end by 0 bases, with 8 bases between. The CDR3 has 13 residues. The CDR3 DNA follows: TGCGCCAGCAGCGCAGGGGCCTCCTACGAGCAGTACTTC. Its protein is CASSAGASYEQYF.

Worth noting for this clonotype: A much larger clone lies a single base off, so this may be a read error. The chain carries TRBV28 and TRBJ2-7; D is ambiguous. The CDR3 spans 16 residues. CDR1 and CDR2 from the germline V gene are MDHEN and SYDVKM. CDR3 loop: CTSSPPPTRSSYEQYF. The CDR3 nucleotides are TGTACCAGCAGTCCCCCCCCTACGAGGAGCTCCTACGAGCAGTACTTC. The complete variable domain, with remaining parts taken from reference TRBV28 and TRBJ2-7, reads DVKVTQSSRYLVKRTGEKVFLECVQDMDHENMFWYRQDPGLGLRLIYFSYDVKMKEKGDIPEGYSVSREKKERFSLILESASTNQTSMYLCTSSPPPTRSSYEQYFGPGTRLTVT.

The sample holds a few counts of this clonotype. J is TRBJ1-6 and V is TRBV3-1; D is undetermined. The CDR3 totals 15 residues. The V gene lost 1 base and the J gene lost 10 bases, with 14 bases spanning the gap. CDR1 and CDR2 from the germline V gene are LGHDT and YNNKEL (reference sequence). The DNA for the CDR3 is TGTGCCAGCAGCCAAGCTGATGGGATTCGCTCACCCCTCCACTTT. Its translation: CASSQADGIRSPLHF.

This clonotype was seen only a few times. The rearrangement joins TRBV11-2 to TRBJ2-3; 8 bases map to TRBD2. The V gene end was trimmed by 4 bases and the J gene end by 2 bases; junction bases not matched to a gene: 8. The CDR3 is 16 residues long. Germline loops: CDR1 SGHAT, CDR2 FQNNGV. CDR3 nucleotides: TGTGCCAGCAGCTGGGCGGCGGGAGGACTCACAGATACGCAGTATTTT. It encodes CASSWAAGGLTDTQYF.

This clonotype was seen a handful of times. The V call is TRBV20-1, the J call TRBJ2-7; 16 bases fit TRBD2. CDR1 is DFQATT and CDR2 is SNEGSKA in the germline V gene (reference sequence). The J segment lost 5 bases and the V segment lost 3 bases, leaving 4 bases of the junction unmatched. This CDR3 has 15 amino acids. CDR3: CSARGLAGGFDEQYF. CDR3 DNA: TGCAGTGCTAGGGGACTAGCGGGAGGGTTCGACGAGCAGTACTTC.

This chain uses TRBV6-1 with TRBJ2-2, with 9 bases aligning to TRBD2. Germline values: CDR1 MNHNS, CDR2 SASEGT. CDR3 length: 15 residues. The ends lost 5 bases at V and 7 bases at J; junction bases unmatched: 8. CDR3 protein: CASSHPGLAVGELFF. The CDR3 bases are TGTGCCAGCAGTCATCCGGGACTAGCTGTCGGGGAGCTGTTTTTT.